Following are 9 T cell receptor beta chains from one sample sequenced in a study of cytomegalovirus exposure and HLA in healthy donors. Primers for the PCR totalled 60 Vbeta and 13 Jbeta. Method: immunoSEQ multiplex PCR; TCRdb's copy keeps in-frame clones and lacks some. Of some 190,000 clones in the sample, approximately 81% were seen once. The sequencing sample was made of PBMCs. These receptor sequences come from a boy younger than 10 in good health and CMV-seronegative.

The table lists this clone with a count of one. The chain recombines TRBV7-8 with TRBJ2-5; perhaps TRBD2 as D (5 bases). V was trimmed by 0 bases and J by 1 base, leaving 9 bases between them. There are 15 residues in the CDR3. Germline V gene data show CDR1 as SGHVS and CDR2 as FQNEAQ. CDR3 nucleotides: TGTGCCAGCAGCTTAGCGCGGAGGAGCCAAGAGACCCAGTACTTC. Residues: CASSLARRSQETQYF.

This clone has a single count. The gene calls are TRBV19 and TRBJ1-5; TRBD1 is a possible D gene (5 bases). CDR3 size: 14 residues. Germline CDR1 is LNHDA and CDR2 is SQIVND (reference sequence). Trimming took off 9 bases at V and 3 bases at J, with 15 bases between the two ends. CDR3 DNA sequence: TGTGCCAGCCTCGACAGAACTTACAATCAGCCCCAGCATTTT. The encoded protein is CASLDRTYNQPQHF.

The chain employs TRBV5-1 and TRBJ2-7; 8 nucleotides match TRBD2. CDR1 and CDR2 (germline): SGHRS, YFSETQ. Unmatched junction bases numbered 9, after V lost 1 base and J lost 3 bases. The CDR3 has 16 amino acids. CDR3 DNA sequence: TGCGCCAGCAGCTTGTCACCAGCGGGAGATTACTACGAGCAGTACTTC. Its translation: CASSLSPAGDYYEQYF.

The gene calls are TRBV5-6 and TRBJ1-4; 7 nucleotides align to TRBD1. The CDR3 sequence is 15 residues long. With 4 bases clipped from V and 1 base from J, the junction kept 4 bases outside the gene matches. Looked up from germline, CDR1 is SGHDT and CDR2 is YYEEEE. In DNA, the CDR3 is TGTGCCAGCAGCCAAAACAGGGGAACTAATGAAAAACTGTTTTTT. Translating gives CASSQNRGTNEKLFF.

The chain joins TRBV7-3 to TRBJ2-1, with D perhaps TRBD2 (6 bases). The germline V gene encodes CDR1 SGHTA and CDR2 FQGTGA. CDR3 length: 15 amino acids. Between the trimmed V and J ends, which lost 3 bases and 0 bases, there was a span of 9 bases. CDR3 region: CASSLAGSSYNEQFF. For the CDR3, the DNA is TGTGCCAGCAGCTTGGCGGGGAGCTCCTACAATGAGCAGTTCTTC. Using reference TRBV7-3 and TRBJ2-1 for the parts outside the CDR3, the full variable domain is GAGVSQTPSNKVTEKGKYVELRCDPISGHTALYWYRQSLGQGPEFLIYFQGTGAADDSGLPNDRFFAVRPEGSVSTLKIQRTERGDSAVYLCASSLAGSSYNEQFFGPGTRLTVL.

This rearrangement joins TRBV19 to TRBJ2-1; 13 bases agree with TRBD2. This CDR3 region has 19 residues. Trimming removed 1 base from V and 0 bases from J; junction bases left unmatched: 6. Germline V gene data show CDR1 as LNHDA and CDR2 as SQIVND (reference sequence). The CDR3 region is CASSIVWTSGSGSYNEQFF. The CDR3, as DNA: TGTGCCAGTAGTATAGTCTGGACTAGCGGGAGCGGCTCCTACAATGAGCAGTTCTTC.

This chain links TRBV11-2 with TRBJ1-2; D unclear. Per the germline V gene, CDR1 is SGHAT and CDR2 is FQNNGV. The CDR3 consists of 14 residues. V lost 7 bases and J lost 0, with 12 bases in between. This chain's CDR3 is CASNPLAANYGYTF. In DNA, the CDR3 is TGTGCCAGCAACCCCCTGGCCGCTAACTATGGCTACACCTTC.

This rearrangement joins TRBV6-1 to TRBJ2-7; 9 nucleotides align to TRBD2. Germline lookup yields CDR1 MNHNS and CDR2 SASEGT. This CDR3 has 13 residues. V shed 8 bases, J shed 1 base, and the junction held 3 bases outside the gene matches. CDR3 amino acids: CASGTSGSYEQYV. In DNA, the CDR3 is TGTGCCAGCGGAACTAGCGGGTCCTACGAGCAGTACGTC.

This clone has only a few counts. The chain recombines TRBV27 with TRBJ2-6; 8 nucleotides match TRBD1. CDR1 MNHEY and CDR2 SMNVEV come from the germline V gene (reference sequence). V shed 3 bases, J shed 5 bases, and the junction held 9 bases outside the gene matches. CDR3 length: 17 residues. This chain's CDR3 is CASSFDNRGTRANVLTF. In nucleotides, the CDR3 is TGTGCCAGCAGTTTCGATAACAGGGGGACCCGGGCCAACGTCCTGACTTTC.